The T cell receptor beta chain described here comes from a study of graft-versus-host responses after intestinal transplantation. On the study more broadly: Among the recipients, transplants were multivisceral, liver-intestinal, or isolated intestinal.

Using immunoSEQ multiplex PCR, the repertoire was profiled, and TCRdb retains in-frame clones only, with some absent. This sample has around 77,000 clones, with roughly 94% found just once. As to this clone: Its matching antigen is unknown.

J lost 5 bases, V lost 6 bases, and 10 bases had no gene match. The V gene's germline CDR1 is SGDLS and CDR2 YYNGEE. The CDR3 covers 15 residues. This sequence was found in a human donor who received an intestinal transplant. The chain carries TRBV9 and TRBJ2-1; 8 positions agree with TRBD1. The sample consisted of unstimulated CD8+ T cells sorted from spleen or lymph node cells, taken before intestinal transplant. The CDR3 DNA reads TGTGCCAGCACCTTGGGACAGGTTGGCCACAATGAGCAGTTCTTC. Protein sequence: CASTLGQVGHNEQFF.